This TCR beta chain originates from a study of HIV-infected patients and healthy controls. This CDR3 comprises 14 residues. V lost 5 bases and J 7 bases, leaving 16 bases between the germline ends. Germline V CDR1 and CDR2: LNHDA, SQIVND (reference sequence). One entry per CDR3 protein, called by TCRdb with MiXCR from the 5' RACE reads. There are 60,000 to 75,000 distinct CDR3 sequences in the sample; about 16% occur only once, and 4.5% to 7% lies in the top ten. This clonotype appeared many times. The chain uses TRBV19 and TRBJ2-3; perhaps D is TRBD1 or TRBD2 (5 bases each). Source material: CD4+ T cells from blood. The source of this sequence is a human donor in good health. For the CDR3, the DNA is TGTGCCAGTAGTTCCACCGGGACCAGCTATACGCAGTATTTT. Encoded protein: CASSSTGTSYTQYF.